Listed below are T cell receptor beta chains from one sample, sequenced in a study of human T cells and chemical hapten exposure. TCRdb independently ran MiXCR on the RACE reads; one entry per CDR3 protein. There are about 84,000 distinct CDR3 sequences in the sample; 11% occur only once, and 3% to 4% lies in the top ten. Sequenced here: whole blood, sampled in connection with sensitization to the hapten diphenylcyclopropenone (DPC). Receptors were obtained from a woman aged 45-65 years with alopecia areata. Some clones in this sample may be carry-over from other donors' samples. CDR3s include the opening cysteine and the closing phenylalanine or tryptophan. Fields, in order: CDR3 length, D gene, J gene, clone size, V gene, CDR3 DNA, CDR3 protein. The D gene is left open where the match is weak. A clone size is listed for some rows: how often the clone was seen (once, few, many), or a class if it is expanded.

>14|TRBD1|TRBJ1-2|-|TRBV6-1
TGTGCCAGCAGTGAAATAGGGACAGATTATGGCTACACCTTC
CASSEIGTDYGYTF
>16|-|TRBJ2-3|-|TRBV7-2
TGTGCCAGCAGCCAGAAGGTGGGAGTTAGCACAGATACGCAGTATTTT
CASSQKVGVSTDTQYF
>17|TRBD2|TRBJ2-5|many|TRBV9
TGTGCCAGCAGCCCTTGGGGACTAGCGGGAGGCGGGCAGACCCAGTACTTC
CASSPWGLAGGGQTQYF
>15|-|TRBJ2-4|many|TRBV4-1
TGCGCCAGCAGCCAAGAATCGGACAAGAAAAACATTCAGTACTTC
CASSQESDKKNIQYF
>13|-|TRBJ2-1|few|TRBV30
TGTGCCTGGAGTGTACAGAAATACAATGAGCAGTTCTTC
CAWSVQKYNEQFF
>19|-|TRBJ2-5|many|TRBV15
TGTGCCACCAGCAGAGATCGGCGGGCTGCGGGACTCAGGGGAAAGACCCAGTACTTC
CATSRDRRAAGLRGKTQYF
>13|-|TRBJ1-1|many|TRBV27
TGTGCCAGCAGTTTGTTTCGGAACACTGAAGCTTTCTTT
CASSLFRNTEAFF
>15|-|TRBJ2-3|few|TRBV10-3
TGTGCCATCAGTGAGCGGACACCATACCCAGATACGCAGTATTTT
CAISERTPYPDTQYF
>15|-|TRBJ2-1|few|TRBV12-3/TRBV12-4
TGTGCCAGCAGTTTAGCGACGTCTAGCAGGAATGAGCAGTTCTTC
CASSLATSSRNEQFF
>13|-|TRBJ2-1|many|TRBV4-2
TGTGCCAGCAGCTCCGCCCCCAACAATGAGCAGTTCTTC
CASSSAPNNEQFF
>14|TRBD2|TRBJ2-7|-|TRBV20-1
TGCAGTGCCCCGGGACTAGCGGGGTCTTACGAGCAGTACTTC
CSAPGLAGSYEQYF
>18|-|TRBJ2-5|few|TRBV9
TGTGCCAGCAGCATTCCACGCGACGGGAACGAGTACCAAGAGACCCAGTACTTC
CASSIPRDGNEYQETQYF
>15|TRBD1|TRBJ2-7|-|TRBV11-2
TGTGCCAGCAGCTTAGTCTCAGGGGGCGTCTACGAGCAGTACTTC
CASSLVSGGVYEQYF
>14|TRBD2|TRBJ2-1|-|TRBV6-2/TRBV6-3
TGTGCCAGCATTGCGGGAGGGCCCTACAATGAGCAGTTCTTC
CASIAGGPYNEQFF
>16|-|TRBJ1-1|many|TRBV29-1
TGCAGCGTTACTATCTCAGGGGTGGCGGGGGGTTCTGAAGCTTTCTTT
CSVTISGVAGGSEAFF
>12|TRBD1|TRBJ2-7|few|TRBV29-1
TGCAGCGTCCGGGACAGGGGCTACGAGCAGTACTTC
CSVRDRGYEQYF
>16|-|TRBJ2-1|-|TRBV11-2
TGTGCCAGCAGCTTTGTGGGGCTCCACTGGGGGAATGAGCAGTTCTTC
CASSFVGLHWGNEQFF
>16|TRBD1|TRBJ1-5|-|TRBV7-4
TGTGCCAGCAGCCTTTACAAGGGGGCGGAAAATCAGCCCCAGCATTTT
CASSLYKGAENQPQHF
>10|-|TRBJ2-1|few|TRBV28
TGTGCCAGCAAGTTTGGGGAGCAGTTCTTC
CASKFGEQFF
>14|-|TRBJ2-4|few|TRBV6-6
TGTGCCAGCAGTTACGCCGGGACTCAAAACATTCAGTACTTC
CASSYAGTQNIQYF
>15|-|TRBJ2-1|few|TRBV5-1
TGCGCCAGCAGCTTGTCCCGGACAGACTACAATGAGCAGTTCTTC
CASSLSRTDYNEQFF
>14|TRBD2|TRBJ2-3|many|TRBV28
TGTGCCAGCGGGGGGGAGGCAAAGGCAGATACGCAGTATTTT
CASGGEAKADTQYF
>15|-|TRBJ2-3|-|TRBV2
TGTGCCAGCTTCAAAGGTGGAACTAGCACAGATACGCAGTATTTT
CASFKGGTSTDTQYF
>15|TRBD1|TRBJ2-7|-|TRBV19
TGTGCCAGTAGCCATCCGGGACAGGGGTCCTACGAGCAGTACTTC
CASSHPGQGSYEQYF
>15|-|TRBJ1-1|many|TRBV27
TGTGCCAGCAGTTTAACGCCATACGTGAACACTGAAGCTTTCTTT
CASSLTPYVNTEAFF
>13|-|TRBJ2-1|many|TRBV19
TGTGCCACCGGAGAAGGGACCTTCAATGAGCAGTTCTTC
CATGEGTFNEQFF
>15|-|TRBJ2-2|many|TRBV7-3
TGTGCCAGCAGCCCATCCACTGTCAACACCGGGGAGCTGTTTTTT
CASSPSTVNTGELFF